The 5 T cell receptor beta chains below all came from one sample that was sequenced in a study of CD8+ T cells in alopecia areata. Treatment described: oral pan-JAK inhibitor, 5-10 mg twice daily. Reverse transcribed after extraction, RNA yielded cDNA as the sequencing template. Profiled with immunoSEQ multiplex PCR; TCRdb holds only in-frame clones, not every one. The data contain 87,000 or so clones, about three quarters of them singletons. Sequenced material: CD8+ T cells sorted from blood, taken at approximately week 45, from a patient treated with tofacitinib. Receptors originate from a human donor with alopecia areata.

The sample holds a few counts of this clone. The V and J genes are TRBV6-6 and TRBJ1-1; D unresolved. Germline lookup yields CDR1 MNHNY and CDR2 SVGAGI (reference sequence). The CDR3 is 13 residues long. The V gene lost 6 bases and the J gene lost 1 base, with 9 bases spanning the gap. The CDR3 sequence is CASRPGTNTEAFF. In DNA form, the CDR3 reads TGTGCCAGCAGACCTGGAACGAACACTGAAGCTTTCTTT.

The rearrangement links TRBV4-3 to TRBJ2-7; D is possibly TRBD1 (5 bases). This CDR3 has 16 residues. Trimming removed 0 bases at V and 7 bases at J, with 19 bases between. Germline V lookup: CDR1 LGHNA, CDR2 YSLEER. The CDR3 is CASSQDRGSSSGEQYF. CDR3 nucleotides: TGCGCCAGCAGCCAAGACCGCGGATCCTCCTCAGGGGAGCAGTACTTC.

The rearrangement uses TRBV4-3 and TRBJ1-1, with D tentatively TRBD1 (5 bases). The CDR3 consists of 15 residues. Looked up from germline, CDR1 is LGHNA and CDR2 is YSLEER. V was shortened by 0 bases and J by 4 bases, with 12 bases between the two germline ends. This chain's CDR3 is CASSQDEGQGTEAFF. CDR3 nucleotides: TGCGCCAGCAGCCAAGATGAGGGGCAGGGCACTGAAGCTTTCTTT.

This clone was found once. J is TRBJ2-1 and V is TRBV27; tentatively, D is TRBD1 (6 bases). V was cut by 6 bases and J by 8 bases, with 14 bases left in between. CDR3 length: 13 residues. Looked up from germline, CDR1 is MNHEY and CDR2 is SMNVEV (reference sequence). The CDR3 DNA reads as TGTGCCAGCAGCCTAAAACAGGGTTATGAGCAGTTCTTC. Protein sequence: CASSLKQGYEQFF.

The chain carries TRBV5-1 and TRBJ1-6, with TRBD1 identical over 9 bases. This CDR3 is built from 15 residues. Trimming took 3 bases from V and 8 from J; bases not matched to a gene: 6. CDR1 and CDR2 (germline): SGHRS, YFSETQ. CDR3 bases: TGCGCCAGCAGCTCCCAGGACAGGGGAGATTCACCCCTCCACTTT. It encodes CASSSQDRGDSPLHF.